The 5 T cell receptor beta chains listed next were all sequenced from one sample in a study of OX40 agonist ivuxolimab in advanced cancers. Sequencing was performed with immunoSEQ multiplex PCR; in TCRdb, only in-frame clones are kept and a portion is missing. Here the sample spans 40,000 to 45,000 clones, 80% being singletons. Sequencing was performed on CD4+ or CD8+ T cells sorted from blood, taken in a trial of the OX40 agonist ivuxolimab. The receptors stem from an adult with an advanced solid tumor such as melanoma, head and neck, liver or kidney cancer.

The gene calls are TRBV5-4 and TRBJ1-2; 9 positions match TRBD1. Germline-derived CDR1 and CDR2 are SGHNT and YYREEE (reference sequence). The CDR3 loop spans 14 amino acids. After removal of 3 bases from V and 4 bases from J, the junction contained 4 bases not matched to a gene. The CDR3 reads CASSYLTGGYGYTF. DNA for the CDR3: TGTGCCAGCAGCTATTTGACAGGGGGCTATGGCTACACCTTC.

The rearrangement links TRBV11-2 to TRBJ2-3, with TRBD2 matching over 7 bases. Per the germline V gene, CDR1 is SGHAT and CDR2 is FQNNGV. This CDR3 spans 17 amino acids. J gave up 1 base and V 2 bases, and 9 bases lay outside the gene matches. CDR3 in DNA: TGTGCCAGCAGCTTATTGACTAGCCCTTATGGCACAGATACGCAGTATTTT. This translates into CASSLLTSPYGTDTQYF.

The rearrangement joins TRBV18 to TRBJ2-5, with 7 bases aligning to TRBD2. CDR1 is KGHSH, CDR2 LQKENI, per germline. J lost 9 bases, V lost 2 bases, and 12 bases had no gene match. The CDR3 sequence is 15 residues long. The CDR3 region is CASSPGLAAESPQYF. The CDR3, as DNA: TGTGCCAGCTCACCAGGTCTAGCGGCTGAAAGTCCCCAGTACTTC.

The chain joins TRBV5-1 to TRBJ2-5, with 7 bases matching TRBD2. Trimming cost V 3 bases and J 2 bases; bases outside gene matches: 4. Germline CDR1 is SGHRS and CDR2 is YFSETQ. CDR3 length: 14 residues. CDR3 coding DNA: TGCGCCAGCAGCTCGCCCGGGAGGCAAGAGACCCAGTACTTC. Its translation is CASSSPGRQETQYF.

CDR3 sequence reads: CASSYGARGGNQPQHF. The CDR3 DNA reads TGTGCCAGCAGTTACGGCGCCAGGGGGGGCAATCAGCCCCAGCATTTT. The chain is built from TRBV6-6 and TRBJ1-5, with 7 bases lining up with TRBD1. The J segment lost 2 bases and the V segment lost 2 bases, leaving 6 bases of the junction unmatched. This CDR3 has 16 residues. Looked up from germline, CDR1 is MNHNY and CDR2 is SVGAGI (reference sequence).